Below, 22 T cell receptor beta chains from the same sample are listed, as sequenced in a study of blood T cell repertoires in COVID-19. Some clones are missing from TCRdb's copy, which holds only in-frame ones; the method was immunoSEQ multiplex PCR. Of approximately 170,000 clones in the sample, 85% to 95% were seen once. The sequenced material came from peripheral blood. These receptors all stem from a woman aged 55-70 years with COVID-19, enrolled during active disease.

The chain recombines TRBV7-2 with TRBJ1-1; D uncertain. V was cut by 5 bases and J by 4 bases, with 14 bases left in between. The germline V gene has CDR1 SGHTA and CDR2 FQGNSA. The CDR3 is 14 amino acids. The CDR3 coding sequence is TGTGCCAGCAGCCCCGCGGGGTTTGGCACTGAAGCTTTCTTT. Translation: CASSPAGFGTEAFF.

In nucleotides, the CDR3 is TGTGCCAGTAGTATAGCGGACCTGGGACAGGGTGAGCAGTTCTTC. This encodes CASSIADLGQGEQFF. The chain is built from TRBV19 and TRBJ2-1; 9 bases fit TRBD1. The germline gives CDR1 LNHDA, CDR2 SQIVND (reference sequence). This CDR3 has 15 residues. Trimming removed 1 base from V and 9 bases from J; junction bases left unmatched: 7.

The chain employs TRBV7-2 and TRBJ2-7; 8 nucleotides line up with TRBD2. CDR1 and CDR2 from the germline V gene are SGHTA and FQGNSA. The trim removed 3 bases at V and 0 bases at J, leaving 10 bases unmatched. The CDR3 length is 17 residues. CDR3 nucleotides: TGTGCCAGCAGCTTCCGAGGTAGCGGGATTAGCTCCTACGAGCAGTACTTC. This sequence encodes CASSFRGSGISSYEQYF.

V and J are TRBV5-1 and TRBJ2-5; D is unclear. Germline loops: CDR1 SGHRS, CDR2 YFSETQ. This CDR3 is built from 15 residues. V lost 0 bases to trimming and J lost 0 bases, with 9 bases between them. The CDR3 DNA sequence: TGCGCCAGCAGCTTGGCCGCTGCTAACCAAGAGACCCAGTACTTC. Amino acid sequence: CASSLAAANQETQYF.

The chain carries TRBV7-8 and TRBJ2-3; 11 bases line up with TRBD2. J lost 7 bases, V lost 5 bases, and 11 bases had no gene match. The CDR3 spans 16 residues. Germline-derived CDR1 and CDR2 are SGHVS and FQNEAQ. The CDR3 DNA reads as TGTGCCAGCAGCACTAGCGGGGGCCGCGTCAGTAATACGCAGTATTTT. This translates into CASSTSGGRVSNTQYF.

The rearrangement joins TRBV5-1 to TRBJ2-1; 11 nucleotides agree with TRBD2. Losses at the gene ends were 2 bases for V and 7 bases for J; bases not matched to a gene: 11. This CDR3 region has 17 residues. The germline V gene has CDR1 SGHRS and CDR2 YFSETQ. The DNA for the CDR3 is TGCGCCAGCAGCTTACAACTAGCGGGGGCGTCGGGAAATGAGCAGTTCTTC. Translation: CASSLQLAGASGNEQFF.

The chain couples TRBV7-2 to TRBJ2-7; 9 bases align to TRBD1. CDR3 length: 17 residues. J lost 5 bases, V lost 3 bases, and 14 bases had no gene match. The germline V gene encodes CDR1 SGHTA and CDR2 FQGNSA. In DNA form, the CDR3 reads TGTGCCAGCAGCTTTACCTCCGGTGGGACAGGGTTCCACGAGCAGTACTTC. Its protein is CASSFTSGGTGFHEQYF. The variable domain in full, with the rest retrieved from reference TRBV7-2 and TRBJ2-7, is GAGVSQSPSNKVTEKGKDVELRCDPISGHTALYWYRQSLGQGLEFLIYFQGNSAPDKSGLPSDRFSAERTGGSVSTLTIQRTQQEDSAVYLCASSFTSGGTGFHEQYFGPGTRLTVT.

This chain joins TRBV9 and TRBJ2-3; tentative D call: TRBD1 (5 bases). The V and J ends lost 0 bases and 4 bases respectively, with 15 bases between them. This CDR3 has 16 residues. Germline loops: CDR1 SGDLS, CDR2 YYNGEE. The CDR3 protein is CASSVGVQVYADTQYF. The CDR3 DNA is TGTGCCAGCAGCGTAGGGGTACAGGTTTACGCAGATACGCAGTATTTT.

This clone has only one observation. V usage is TRBV3-1 (or the pseudogene TRBV3-2) and J usage is TRBJ2-1; possibly TRBD2 for D (6 bases). V gave up 0 bases and J gave up 6 bases, with 15 bases separating them. CDR1 is LGHDT, CDR2 YNNKEL, per germline (reference sequence). The CDR3 is 16 residues long. In DNA form, the CDR3 reads TGTGCCAGCAGCCAAGACAGGGTGGCGGGGCTCAATGAGCAGTTCTTC. This sequence encodes CASSQDRVAGLNEQFF.

V gene TRBV5-1 combines with J gene TRBJ1-1; D possibly corresponds to TRBD1 (5 bases). V was pared by 2 bases and J by 6 bases, with 5 bases between. CDR3 length: 11 amino acids. The V gene's germline CDR1 is SGHRS and CDR2 YFSETQ. This CDR3 is CASSLGAEAFF. Here the CDR3 DNA reads TGCGCCAGCAGCTTAGGGGCTGAAGCTTTCTTT.

The V gene is TRBV27, the J gene TRBJ2-1; 9 bases align to TRBD2. The CDR3 has 14 amino acids. With V trimmed by 2 bases and J by 5 bases, 1 base remained unmatched. Germline assignment: CDR1 MNHEY and CDR2 SMNVEV (reference sequence). CDR3 region: CASSLGGGDNEQFF. DNA of the CDR3: TGTGCCAGCAGTTTAGGCGGGGGGGACAATGAGCAGTTCTTC.

The chain recombines TRBV5-6 with TRBJ2-3; a weak D match, TRBD1 (6 bases). V shed 4 bases and J shed 2 bases, with 14 bases lying between them. The germline gives CDR1 SGHDT, CDR2 YYEEEE. This CDR3 is built from 15 residues. DNA of the CDR3: TGTGCCAGCAGCCTGGTGACAGGCGACACAGATACGCAGTATTTT. It translates to CASSLVTGDTDTQYF.

J is TRBJ1-5 and V is TRBV7-2; D gene uncertain. Per germline, CDR1 SGHTA and CDR2 FQGNSA. The CDR3 extends over 15 amino acids. V lost 2 bases to trimming and J lost 0 bases, with 8 bases between them. The CDR3 here is CASSLISYSNQPQHF. The CDR3 DNA reads TGTGCCAGCAGCTTAATCTCTTATAGCAATCAGCCCCAGCATTTT.

The chain joins TRBV15 to TRBJ2-2; weak D call: TRBD2 (5 bases). Germline V gene data show CDR1 as LNHNV and CDR2 as YYDKDF (reference sequence). This CDR3 has 16 amino acids. The V gene lost 0 bases and the J gene lost 4 bases, with 12 bases spanning the gap. As DNA, the CDR3 is TGTGCCACCAGCAGAGATCGAGGGTCCTCCACCGGGGAGCTGTTTTTT. Its protein is CATSRDRGSSTGELFF.

The V gene is TRBV3-1 (or the pseudogene TRBV3-2), the J gene TRBJ1-5; no reliable D call. The length of the CDR3 is 15 residues. With 4 bases removed from V and 2 bases from J, the gap between germline ends came to 12 bases. In germline, CDR1 is LGHDT, CDR2 YNNKEL (reference sequence). The CDR3 DNA sequence: TGTGCCAGCAGCCGCTCGGTTTTTGGCAATCAGCCCCAGCATTTT. Amino acid sequence: CASSRSVFGNQPQHF.

This clone was detected once. The chain employs TRBV7-9 and TRBJ1-5; D remains ambiguous. The CDR3 extends over 16 amino acids. Germline CDR1 is SEHNR and CDR2 is FQNEAQ (reference sequence). Between the trimmed V and J ends, which lost 5 bases and 5 bases, there was a span of 19 bases. CDR3 nucleotide sequence: TGTGCCAGCAGCCCCCTCTGGGGAGGGAGGGATCAGCCCCAGCATTTT. Amino acid sequence: CASSPLWGGRDQPQHF.

This clone was counted a single time. The chain recombines TRBV2 with TRBJ2-6, with 8 positions matching TRBD2. Per germline, CDR1 SNHLY and CDR2 FYNNEI. With 4 bases clipped from V and 0 bases from J, the junction kept 5 bases outside the gene matches. This CDR3 is 17 amino acids long. The CDR3 reads CASSAHGTSSGANVLTF. The CDR3 DNA reads TGTGCCAGCAGTGCACACGGGACTAGCTCTGGGGCCAACGTCCTGACTTTC.

The chain uses TRBV12-5 and TRBJ1-5, with 7 bases that match TRBD1. This CDR3 comprises 13 residues. Germline V gives CDR1 LGHNT, CDR2 FRNRAP. The ends lost 6 bases at V and 6 bases at J; junction bases unmatched: 5. The CDR3 sequence: CASGGQPGQPQHF. The CDR3 DNA is TGTGCTAGTGGGGGACAGCCCGGTCAGCCCCAGCATTTT. Full variable domain (rest looked up from reference TRBV12-5 and TRBJ1-5): DARVTQTPRHKVTEMGQEVTMRCQPILGHNTVFWYRQTMMQGLELLAYFRNRAPLDDSGMPKDRFSAEMPDATLATLKIQPSEPRDSAVYFCASGGQPGQPQHFGDGTRLSIL.

CDR3 bases: TGTGCCAGCAGCTTACGATGGGGGGTGGCAGGAGAATACAATGAGCAGTTCTTC. It translates to CASSLRWGVAGEYNEQFF. This chain connects TRBV7-3 to TRBJ2-1; a weak D match, TRBD2 (6 bases). CDR1 SGHTA and CDR2 FQGTGA come from the germline V gene. The CDR3 runs to 18 residues. Trimming left V 2 bases short and J 4 bases short, with 21 bases between.

The chain joins TRBV19 to TRBJ1-2, with D possibly matching TRBD1 (6 bases). V dropped 9 bases and J dropped 4 bases, with 15 bases sitting between them. The germline CDR1 and CDR2 sequences are LNHDA and SQIVND (reference sequence). The CDR3 extends over 13 amino acids. CDR3 nucleotides: TGTGCCAGCGCCGGGGGGCTGGCCTATGGCTACACCTTC. Translation: CASAGGLAYGYTF.

This clone was seen only once. V is TRBV4-3 and J is TRBJ2-7; 7 nucleotides agree with TRBD1. This CDR3 has 16 residues. The germline V gene has CDR1 LGHNA and CDR2 YSLEER. Germline trimming cut 4 bases from V and 0 bases from J; bases unmatched to any gene: 9. The CDR3 DNA reads as TGCGCCAGCAGCCGGAATCCGGGACAGCTCTCCTACGAGCAGTACTTC. Encoded protein: CASSRNPGQLSYEQYF.

This clone has only one observation. V is TRBV2 and J is TRBJ1-1; 7 bases line up with TRBD1. The CDR3 loop spans 15 amino acids. Germline V gene sequence: CDR1 SNHLY, CDR2 FYNNEI. V shed 10 bases, J shed 6 bases, and the junction held 17 bases outside the gene matches. The CDR3 coding sequence is TGTGCCATCCTGCGAGACAGGGCACGGAAGGCTGAAGCTTTCTTT. Protein sequence: CAILRDRARKAEAFF.